The 19 T cell receptor beta chains presented below share a single source sample, sequenced in a study of T-cell reconstitution after alpha-beta-depleted transplantation in children. Unique molecular identifiers featured in how the TCRbeta library was prepared. TCRdb itself ran the PCR reads through MiXCR, one entry per CDR3 protein. The repertoire holds approximately 1,000,000 distinct CDR3 sequences, around 30% seen once, with 28% in the top ten. The source material was PBMCs, mostly from graft donor cells, sampled 360 days after TCRalphabeta/CD19-depleted stem cell transplant. Receptors were obtained from a boy younger than two who had a stem cell transplant for SCID, so the T cells may come from the graft donor.

This clonotype was observed at least ten times. V and J are TRBV5-6 and TRBJ2-3; 14 nucleotides line up with TRBD2. Germline loops: CDR1 SGHDT, CDR2 YYEEEE. Unmatched junction bases numbered 4, after V lost 2 bases and J lost 2 bases. This CDR3 is built from 17 residues. CDR3 protein: CASSFRTSGGLTDTQYF. CDR3 coding DNA: TGTGCCAGCAGCTTCCGGACTAGCGGGGGGCTCACAGATACGCAGTATTTT.

This clonotype was counted between two and nine times. The chain couples TRBV20-1 to TRBJ2-5, with a tentative D call TRBD1 (6 bases). V was shortened by 2 bases and J by 7 bases, with 17 bases between the two germline ends. The CDR3 has 14 amino acids. Germline lookup yields CDR1 DFQATT and CDR2 SNEGSKA (reference sequence). Here the CDR3 reads CSARSPDRPGTQYF. The DNA for the CDR3 is TGCAGTGCTAGATCCCCAGACAGGCCCGGGACCCAGTACTTC.

The chain has TRBV30 and TRBJ1-5; possibly TRBD1 for D (5 bases). Trimming cost V 3 bases and J 3 bases, with 9 bases left between them. Germline-derived CDR1 and CDR2 are GTSNPN and SVGIG (reference sequence). The CDR3 is 13 residues long. The CDR3: CAWSAGYNQPQHF. In DNA, the CDR3 is TGTGCCTGGAGCGCAGGGTACAATCAGCCCCAGCATTTT.

This rearrangement joins TRBV4-1 to TRBJ1-2; TRBD1 aligns across 11 bases. Germline CDR1 MGHRA, CDR2 YSYEKL. The V and J ends lost 1 base and 7 bases, in that order; junction bases with no gene match: 11. The CDR3 is 17 residues long. The CDR3 is CASSQVGGQGVAGGYTF. CDR3 nucleotide sequence: TGCGCCAGCAGCCAAGTGGGGGGACAGGGGGTAGCGGGTGGCTACACCTTC.

The V gene is TRBV12-3 or TRBV12-4, the J gene TRBJ2-5; D not resolved. The CDR3 has 15 residues. The V end lost 4 bases, the J end lost 4 bases, and 16 bases lay between the germline ends. The CDR3 is CASSYRVSVGETQYF. The CDR3 DNA follows: TGTGCCAGCAGTTACCGGGTTTCGGTTGGAGAGACCCAGTACTTC.

This clonotype was counted between two and nine times. V and J are TRBV15 and TRBJ1-1, with D unclear. The CDR3 has 13 amino acids. Germline-derived CDR1 and CDR2 are LNHNV and YYDKDF (reference sequence). V dropped 4 bases and J dropped 5 bases, with 11 bases sitting between them. Here the CDR3 reads CATSTNAWTEAFF. The CDR3, as DNA: TGTGCCACCAGCACCAATGCGTGGACTGAAGCTTTCTTT.

This clonotype showed up just a few times. The chain uses TRBV10-3 and TRBJ2-5; D call uncertain. The CDR3 loop spans 11 amino acids. Per the germline V gene, CDR1 is ENHRY and CDR2 is SYGVKD. CDR3 loop: CATGYQETQYF. The CDR3 DNA follows: TGTGCGACCGGGTACCAAGAGACCCAGTACTTC.

This clonotype was counted between two and nine times. This chain connects TRBV20-1 to TRBJ2-5, with 7 positions matching TRBD2. Germline V lookup: CDR1 DFQATT, CDR2 SNEGSKA (reference sequence). V lost 6 bases, J lost 2 bases, and 12 bases stayed unmatched. The CDR3 covers 15 residues. The CDR3 spells CSAGRGLGSQETQYF. Written as DNA, the CDR3 is TGCAGTGCGGGGAGGGGCCTTGGCTCTCAAGAGACCCAGTACTTC.

This clonotype was observed a handful of times. V is TRBV20-1 and J is TRBJ1-5; TRBD1 matches at 7 bases. The CDR3 consists of 13 residues. CDR1 and CDR2 (germline): DFQATT, SNEGSKA (reference sequence). After removal of 6 bases from V and 2 bases from J, the junction contained 4 bases not matched to a gene. The CDR3 loop reads CSAGTVRNQPQHF. CDR3 sequence (DNA): TGCAGTGCCGGGACAGTACGCAATCAGCCCCAGCATTTT.

The V call is TRBV12-3 or TRBV12-4, the J call TRBJ2-1; D perhaps matches TRBD2 (5 bases). Trimming took off 5 bases at V and 5 bases at J, with 16 bases between the two ends. The CDR3 extends over 15 amino acids. Written as DNA, the CDR3 is TGTGCCAGCAGTGAGGGCCCGGGTCGAAACAATGAGCAGTTCTTC. Translated, it gives CASSEGPGRNNEQFF.

The J gene is TRBJ2-3, the V gene TRBV4-1; the D gene is possibly TRBD2 (6 bases). Trimming pared 4 bases from V and 3 bases from J, leaving 23 bases between. CDR3 size: 18 residues. Germline-derived CDR1 and CDR2 are MGHRA and YSYEKL. In DNA, the CDR3 is TGCGCCAGCAGCCCCAGCCTACTAGCTGCCGTTTTTACAGATACGCAGTATTTT. Its protein product is CASSPSLLAAVFTDTQYF.

This rearrangement joins TRBV15 to TRBJ2-5; D is unclear. The CDR3 is made up of 15 amino acids. The germline V gene has CDR1 LNHNV and CDR2 YYDKDF (reference sequence). Trimming removed 0 bases at V and 1 base at J, with 9 bases between. DNA of the CDR3: TGTGCCACCAGCAGAGATAGAACAGTCCAAGAGACCCAGTACTTC. Its protein product is CATSRDRTVQETQYF. Full variable domain (remainder filled in from reference TRBV15 and TRBJ2-5): DAMVIQNPRYQVTQFGKPVTLSCSQTLNHNVMYWYQQKSSQAPKLLFHYYDKDFNNEADTPDNFQSRRPNTSFCFLDIRSPGLGDTAMYLCATSRDRTVQETQYFGPGTRLLVL.

This clonotype was recorded many times. The chain recombines TRBV12-3 or TRBV12-4 with TRBJ1-2; D is possibly TRBD1 (6 bases). The CDR3 is 14 residues long. V lost 5 bases, J lost 7 bases, and 17 bases lay in between. Here the CDR3 reads CASSHREKGGGYTF. For the CDR3, the DNA is TGTGCCAGCAGTCACAGGGAAAAGGGAGGTGGCTACACCTTC.

CDR3 loop: CSARDRRGSNQPQHF. As DNA, the CDR3 is TGCAGTGCTAGAGATCGAAGGGGGTCCAATCAGCCCCAGCATTTT. The rearrangement joins TRBV20-1 to TRBJ1-5; D possibly corresponds to TRBD1 (6 bases). Germline CDR1 DFQATT, CDR2 SNEGSKA (reference sequence). CDR3 length: 15 residues. Trimming removed 0 bases from V and 3 bases from J, with 12 bases in between.

The chain carries TRBV6-1 and TRBJ2-7, with D possibly being TRBD1 or TRBD2 (5 bases each). This CDR3 contains 15 residues. CDR1 and CDR2 (germline): MNHNS, SASEGT. V was trimmed by 2 bases and J by 2 bases, leaving 13 bases between them. The CDR3 nucleotides are TGTGCCAGCAGTGAACAGCCGGGGCCAGCCTACGAGCAGTACTTC. It encodes CASSEQPGPAYEQYF.

V is TRBV15 and J is TRBJ1-3, with D maybe TRBD1 (5 bases). CDR1 LNHNV and CDR2 YYDKDF come from the germline V gene (reference sequence). The CDR3 loop spans 14 amino acids. Trimming cost V 2 bases and J 3 bases, with 8 bases left between them. The DNA for the CDR3 is TGTGCCACCAGCAGACAGGGCTTTGGAAACACCATATATTTT. Translated, it gives CATSRQGFGNTIYF.

This clonotype has more than one count but fewer than ten. The chain carries TRBV5-1 and TRBJ2-1; TRBD1 might be the D (5 bases). The V gene's germline CDR1 is SGHRS and CDR2 YFSETQ. V dropped 0 bases and J dropped 10 bases, with 14 bases sitting between them. The CDR3 runs 14 residues. DNA of the CDR3: TGCGCCAGCAGCTTGGGACAGCAGCAGGGCGAGCAGTTCTTC. Protein sequence: CASSLGQQQGEQFF.

The chain's CDR3 is CAISPGSQNQPQHF. The DNA for the CDR3 is TGTGCCATCAGTCCGGGGTCCCAGAATCAGCCCCAGCATTTT. The rearrangement links TRBV10-3 to TRBJ1-5; D remains ambiguous. CDR1 and CDR2 (germline): ENHRY, SYGVKD. This CDR3 spans 14 amino acids. V lost 5 bases and J lost 4, with 12 bases in between.

V and J are TRBV20-1 and TRBJ2-7, with 7 bases identical to TRBD1. V dropped 4 bases and J dropped 5; count of bases not matched to a gene: 11. From germline, CDR1 is DFQATT and CDR2 SNEGSKA (reference sequence). The CDR3 is made up of 14 amino acids. CDR3 amino acids: CSAITGAGFNEQYF. The CDR3 DNA reads TGCAGTGCTATAACAGGGGCGGGTTTCAACGAGCAGTACTTC.